The 19 T cell receptor beta chains presented below share a single source sample, sequenced in a study of blood T cell repertoires in COVID-19. Only in-frame clones appear in the TCRdb table, and some are missing; sequencing was by immunoSEQ multiplex PCR. The data show about 170,000 clones, under 80% seen once. Sequencing was carried out using peripheral blood. Receptors originate from a woman at least 80 years old with acute or convalescent COVID-19.

The V and J genes are TRBV28 and TRBJ1-3; no reliable D call. Germline-derived CDR1 and CDR2 are MDHEN and SYDVKM. The CDR3 is made up of 16 amino acids. V was clipped by 7 bases and J by 0 bases, with 16 bases between them. Here the CDR3 DNA reads TGTGCCAGCATCCCAACTGATCCAAGCTCTGGAAACACCATATATTTT. It yields the protein CASIPTDPSSGNTIYF.

This sequence joins TRBV28 and TRBJ2-2; TRBD2 is a possible D gene (6 bases). V lost 4 bases and J 7 bases, leaving 16 bases between the germline ends. CDR3 length: 15 residues. Germline CDR1 MDHEN, CDR2 SYDVKM. CDR3 loop: CASSSGTWNGGELFF. Written as DNA, the CDR3 is TGTGCCAGCAGTTCCGGGACTTGGAATGGCGGGGAGCTGTTTTTT.

The rearrangement joins TRBV5-1 to TRBJ2-3; 7 bases map to TRBD1. V gave up 5 bases and J gave up 4 bases; unmatched junction bases: 10. Germline V lookup: CDR1 SGHRS, CDR2 YFSETQ. The CDR3 extends over 15 amino acids. The CDR3 is CASSSRGQGADTQYF. The CDR3 nucleotides are TGCGCCAGCAGTTCGAGGGGGCAAGGCGCAGATACGCAGTATTTT.

This chain joins TRBV28 and TRBJ1-6; maybe TRBD1 (5 bases). Per germline, CDR1 MDHEN and CDR2 SYDVKM. The CDR3 loop spans 15 amino acids. V lost 6 bases and J lost 10, with 19 bases in between. The CDR3 reads CASSAWGGKASPLHF. CDR3 coding DNA: TGTGCCAGCAGCGCCTGGGGCGGTAAGGCGTCACCCCTCCACTTT. Full variable domain (remainder filled in from reference TRBV28 and TRBJ1-6): DVKVTQSSRYLVKRTGEKVFLECVQDMDHENMFWYRQDPGLGLRLIYFSYDVKMKEKGDIPEGYSVSREKKERFSLILESASTNQTSMYLCASSAWGGKASPLHFGNGTRLTVT.

Regarding this clone: Germline and junction disagree at one end, which may indicate a read error. V is TRBV27 and J is TRBJ1-6; D may be TRBD1 (5 bases). The CDR3 loop spans 15 amino acids. The germline gives CDR1 MNHEY, CDR2 SMNVEV (reference sequence). CDR3 sequence reads: CASSLTFQGYSPLHF. CDR3 coding DNA: TGTGCCAGCAGTTTAACGTTTCAGGGCTATTCGCCCCTCCACTTT.

The J gene is TRBJ2-7, the V gene TRBV28; D possibly corresponds to TRBD1 (6 bases). The CDR3 spans 16 residues. The V end lost 8 bases, the J end lost 2 bases, and 22 bases lay between the germline ends. Germline-derived CDR1 and CDR2 are MDHEN and SYDVKM. CDR3 sequence: CASGTPRGLTTYEQYF. The CDR3 nucleotides read TGTGCCAGCGGAACCCCCAGGGGCTTGACCACCTACGAGCAGTACTTC.

This chain connects TRBV27 to TRBJ1-4; the D is unclear. CDR1 is MNHEY and CDR2 is SMNVEV in the germline V gene (reference sequence). The CDR3 totals 14 residues. Between the trimmed V and J ends, which lost 5 bases and 4 bases, there was a span of 11 bases. The CDR3 DNA follows: TGTGCCAGCAGTCGTGGACTGTTTAATGAAAAACTGTTTTTT. It encodes CASSRGLFNEKLFF.

The J gene is TRBJ2-3, the V gene TRBV25-1; D is uncertain. The germline CDR1 and CDR2 sequences are MGHDK and SYGVNS. The CDR3 is 13 amino acids. Trimming shortened V by 3 bases and J by 6 bases, and 10 bases separated the two germline ends. The CDR3 here is CASSDPRRDTQYF. DNA of the CDR3: TGTGCCAGCAGTGATCCTAGGCGGGATACGCAGTATTTT.

This clone occurred once. The chain joins TRBV10-1 to TRBJ2-1, with 10 bases matching TRBD1. Germline trimming cut 5 bases from V and 1 base from J; bases unmatched to any gene: 2. This CDR3 is built from 15 residues. CDR1 is WNHNN and CDR2 is SYGVQD in the germline V gene (reference sequence). CDR3 amino acids: CASSTDRGSYNEQFF. CDR3 DNA sequence: TGCGCCAGCAGTACGGACAGGGGGTCCTACAATGAGCAGTTCTTC.

This chain uses TRBV28 with TRBJ2-5; tentatively, D is TRBD2 (5 bases). The CDR3 loop spans 14 amino acids. The V and J ends lost 3 bases and 3 bases respectively, with 11 bases between them. CDR1 and CDR2 (germline): MDHEN, SYDVKM. The CDR3 is CASSLRDSKETQYF. Here the CDR3 DNA reads TGTGCCAGCAGTTTGAGGGATAGCAAAGAGACCCAGTACTTC.

This clone came up once. Other DNA sequences in the sample encode the same CDR3. This chain links TRBV15 with TRBJ1-1, with 7 nucleotides matching TRBD1. The V segment lost 3 bases and the J segment 3 bases; nucleotides outside the gene matches: 4. Germline assignment: CDR1 LNHNV and CDR2 YYDKDF (reference sequence). The CDR3 runs 14 residues. The CDR3: CATSRRTGDTEAFF. The CDR3 DNA is TGTGCCACCAGCAGGAGAACAGGGGACACTGAAGCTTTCTTT.

The chain couples TRBV9 to TRBJ2-5; 8 bases are a match to TRBD2. The CDR3 spans 14 residues. V lost 1 base to trimming and J lost 5 bases; unmatched junction nucleotides: 4. The V gene's germline CDR1 is SGDLS and CDR2 YYNGEE. The CDR3 loop is CASSVNPGGETQYF. The CDR3 DNA is TGTGCCAGCAGCGTAAATCCGGGAGGGGAGACCCAGTACTTC.

The gene calls are TRBV5-1 and TRBJ2-1; TRBD1 aligns across 12 bases. The CDR3 is 15 amino acids. Germline V lookup: CDR1 SGHRS, CDR2 YFSETQ. Trimming cost V 4 bases and J 6 bases; bases outside gene matches: 5. CDR3 region: CASSRGQGAFNEQFF. The CDR3 region has the DNA TGCGCCAGCAGCCGGGGACAGGGGGCATTCAATGAGCAGTTCTTC.

The rearrangement joins TRBV6-5 to TRBJ1-5, with 11 bases that match TRBD1. The germline gives CDR1 MNHEY, CDR2 SVGAGI. This CDR3 is built from 14 residues. V gave up 7 bases and J gave up 5 bases; unmatched junction bases: 4. The CDR3 region has the DNA TGTGCCAGCAAAGGGACAGGGGGGCATCAGCCCCAGCATTTT. This translates into CASKGTGGHQPQHF.

The chain combines TRBV6-1 with TRBJ1-2; D is ambiguous. The germline V gene has CDR1 MNHNS and CDR2 SASEGT. Trimming cost V 3 bases and J 8 bases, with 16 bases left between them. The CDR3 consists of 14 residues. CDR3 region: CASSDSAGSGGYTF. The DNA of the CDR3 is TGTGCCAGCAGTGATTCCGCCGGGTCGGGGGGCTACACCTTC.

The CDR3, as DNA: TGTGCCAGCAGACAACCGGGACAGGGACGGACTGAAGCTTTCTTT. It specifies CASRQPGQGRTEAFF. The chain employs TRBV6-5 and TRBJ1-1, with 9 bases identical to TRBD1. Germline trimming cut 6 bases from V and 5 bases from J; bases unmatched to any gene: 10. Per germline, CDR1 MNHEY and CDR2 SVGAGI. The CDR3 runs 15 residues.

The chain is built from TRBV28 and TRBJ2-7; 7 nucleotides agree with TRBD2. The ends lost 2 bases at V and 2 bases at J; junction bases unmatched: 6. This CDR3 is built from 15 residues. Germline CDR1 and CDR2: MDHEN and SYDVKM. Written as DNA, the CDR3 is TGTGCCAGCAGTTTAGCGGGAGAGGGAACCTACGAGCAGTACTTC. Its translation is CASSLAGEGTYEQYF.

This clone was counted a few times. This chain links TRBV28 with TRBJ2-7; D perhaps matches TRBD1 (6 bases). Germline V gene lookup returns CDR1 MDHEN and CDR2 SYDVKM. This CDR3 spans 12 amino acids. The V end lost 10 bases, the J end lost 2 bases, and 12 bases lay between the germline ends. CDR3: CATQGHTYEQYF. CDR3 DNA sequence: TGTGCCACCCAGGGACACACCTACGAGCAGTACTTC.

The rearrangement uses TRBV30 and TRBJ2-1; D call uncertain. Germline lookup yields CDR1 GTSNPN and CDR2 SVGIG (reference sequence). The CDR3 spans 15 residues. V gave up 0 bases and J gave up 5 bases, with 14 bases separating them. The CDR3 DNA sequence: TGTGCCTGGAGTGTTAAGGAGTTCGTCGACAATGAGCAGTTCTTC. It codes for CAWSVKEFVDNEQFF.